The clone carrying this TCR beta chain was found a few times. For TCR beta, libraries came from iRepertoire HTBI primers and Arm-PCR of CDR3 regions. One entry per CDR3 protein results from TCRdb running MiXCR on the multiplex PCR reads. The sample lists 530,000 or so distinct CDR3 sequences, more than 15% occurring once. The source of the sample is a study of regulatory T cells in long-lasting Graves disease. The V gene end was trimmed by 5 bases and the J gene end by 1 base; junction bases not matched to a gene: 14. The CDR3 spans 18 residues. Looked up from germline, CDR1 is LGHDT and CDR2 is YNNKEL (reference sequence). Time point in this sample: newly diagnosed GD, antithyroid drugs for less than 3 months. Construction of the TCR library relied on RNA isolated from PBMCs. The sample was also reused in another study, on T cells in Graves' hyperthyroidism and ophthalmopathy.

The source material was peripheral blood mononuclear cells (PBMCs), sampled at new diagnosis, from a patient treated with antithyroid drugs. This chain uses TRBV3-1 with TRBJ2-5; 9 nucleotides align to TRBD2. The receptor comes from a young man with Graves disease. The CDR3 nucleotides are TGTGCCAGCAGCTATAGCGGGAGTTATATCAGGGGCCAAGAGACCCAGTACTTC. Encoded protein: CASSYSGSYIRGQETQYF.